The clone carrying this TCR beta chain was found once. This specimen comes from a study of regulatory dendritic cells for organ transplantation. Assay: immunoSEQ multiplex PCR; the TCRdb copy retains only in-frame clones and omits some. The sample has approximately 35,000 clones; less than 90% are singletons. This CDR3 spans 13 amino acids. The V gene's germline CDR1 is SGHTA and CDR2 FQGNSA. V lost 5 bases to trimming and J lost 4 bases, with 11 bases between them. The TCR originated in a human donor in good health. The chain is built from TRBV7-2 and TRBJ1-1; D gene unclear. The sequenced material came from naive CD4+ T cells from blood. Subset meaning: CD45RA+ naive T cells. CDR3 sequence: CASSVLGFTEAFF. The CDR3 nucleotides read TGTGCCAGCAGCGTGCTGGGGTTCACTGAAGCTTTCTTT.